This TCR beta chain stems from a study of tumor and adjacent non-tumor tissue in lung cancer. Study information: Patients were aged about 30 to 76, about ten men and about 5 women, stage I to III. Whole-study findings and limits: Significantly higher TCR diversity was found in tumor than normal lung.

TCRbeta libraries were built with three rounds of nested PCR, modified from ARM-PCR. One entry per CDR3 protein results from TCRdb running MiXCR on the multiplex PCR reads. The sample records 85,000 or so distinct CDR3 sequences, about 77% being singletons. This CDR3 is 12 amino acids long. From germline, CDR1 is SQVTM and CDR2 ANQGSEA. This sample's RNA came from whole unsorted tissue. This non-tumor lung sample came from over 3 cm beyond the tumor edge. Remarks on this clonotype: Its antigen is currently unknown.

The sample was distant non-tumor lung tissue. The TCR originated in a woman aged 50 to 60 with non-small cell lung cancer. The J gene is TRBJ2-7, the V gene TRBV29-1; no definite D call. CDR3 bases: TGCAGTGGACGAGCGAGAGAAGACGAGCAGTACTTC. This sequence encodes CSGRAREDEQYF.